Following are 29 T cell receptor beta chains from one sample sequenced in a study of CD8+CD57+ T cells in acquired aplastic anemia. The use of genomic DNA as template underpinned the TCR beta VDJ and CDR3 profiling. TCRdb fed the reads into MiXCR, producing one record per CDR3 protein. Of about 470,000 distinct CDR3 sequences listed, over 25% are singletons. Those patients picked for sequencing had displayed CD8+CD57+ cell expansion on flow cytometry. The sequencing sample was made of sorted CD4+, CD8+, or CD8+CD57+ T cells (not recorded which) from PBMCs. The source of these receptors is a human donor with aplastic anemia.

As concerns this clonotype: A read error may produce the germline difference seen at one junction end. This chain connects TRBV10-3 to TRBJ2-5; no definite D call. Germline values: CDR1 ENHRY, CDR2 SYGVKD. This CDR3 contains 11 residues. CDR3 sequence: CAISEWETQYF. The DNA of the CDR3 is TGTGCCATCAGCGAGTGGGAGACCCAGTACTTC.

This chain uses TRBV28 with TRBJ1-6, with D unclear. The CDR3 is 13 amino acids. Trimming cost V 7 bases and J 3 bases, with 7 bases left between them. Germline V gene lookup returns CDR1 MDHEN and CDR2 SYDVKM. CDR3 in amino acids: CASTSHYNSPLHF. DNA of the CDR3: TGTGCCAGCACTTCGCACTATAATTCACCCCTCCACTTT.

The sample holds a few counts of this clonotype. V usage is TRBV12-3 or TRBV12-4 and J usage is TRBJ1-1; D remains ambiguous. The CDR3 length is 14 residues. Trimming took 6 bases from V and 7 from J, leaving 18 bases between them. This chain's CDR3 is CASSPSGRPIEAFF. DNA of the CDR3: TGTGCCAGCAGCCCGTCGGGTCGGCCTATTGAAGCTTTCTTT.

The rearrangement links TRBV10-3 to TRBJ1-6, with 9 bases identical to TRBD1. CDR1 and CDR2 (germline): ENHRY, SYGVKD. V shed 5 bases and J 8 bases; nucleotides not matched to a gene: 1. CDR3 length: 13 amino acids. As DNA, the CDR3 is TGTGCCATCAGTCGGACAGGGGATTCACCCCTCCACTTT. Translation: CAISRTGDSPLHF.

This clonotype was observed a single time. V gene TRBV4-1 combines with J gene TRBJ2-7; 7 bases are shared with TRBD2. CDR3 length: 13 amino acids. The V and J ends lost 5 bases and 3 bases, in that order; junction bases with no gene match: 4. CDR1 and CDR2 (germline): MGHRA, YSYEKL. CDR3 protein: CASSEGEGYEQYF. Written as DNA, the CDR3 is TGCGCCAGCAGCGAAGGGGAGGGCTACGAGCAGTACTTC.

This clonotype was detected only a few times. The genes are TRBV19 and TRBJ2-5, with 7 bases lining up with TRBD2. This CDR3 has 13 residues. In germline, CDR1 is LNHDA, CDR2 SQIVND (reference sequence). V lost 7 bases to trimming and J lost 2 bases; unmatched junction nucleotides: 4. CDR3 in DNA: TGTGCCAGTACCCCGCGGGGGCAAGAGACCCAGTACTTC. Translated, it gives CASTPRGQETQYF.

On this clonotype: Without the conserved terminal phenylalanine or tryptophan, this CDR3 likely stems from a read error. This sequence joins TRBV6-1 and TRBJ1-2; TRBD1 matches at 8 bases. Germline CDR1 is MNHNS and CDR2 is SASEGT. The CDR3 totals 14 residues. V dropped 5 bases and J dropped 5; count of bases not matched to a gene: 7. The CDR3, as DNA: TGTGCCAGCAGTCAGGTTTGGACAGGGTATGGCTACACCCTC. It encodes CASSQVWTGYGYTL.

The CDR3 DNA reads TGTGCCAGCAGCCGAGCGGGGGGTTTCGAGACCCAGTACTTC. Translation gives CASSRAGGFETQYF. The chain links TRBV25-1 to TRBJ2-5; 9 bases are a match to TRBD2. With 6 bases clipped from V and 5 bases from J, the junction kept 7 bases outside the gene matches. Germline V CDR1 and CDR2: MGHDK, SYGVNS. This CDR3 comprises 14 residues.

The chain links TRBV6-1 to TRBJ1-1; D gene unclear. Germline V gene sequence: CDR1 MNHNS, CDR2 SASEGT. The CDR3 has 13 amino acids. V lost 6 bases, J lost 4 bases, and 12 bases lay in between. The CDR3 protein is CASRVALGTEAFF. In DNA form, the CDR3 reads TGTGCCAGCAGAGTGGCGTTGGGCACTGAAGCTTTCTTT.

This clonotype was detected ten times or more. This chain connects TRBV2 to TRBJ2-1; D may match TRBD1 or TRBD2 (5 bases each). This CDR3 contains 15 residues. Germline CDR1 is SNHLY and CDR2 is FYNNEI. V gave up 6 bases and J gave up 7 bases, with 19 bases separating them. In DNA form, the CDR3 reads TGTGCCAGCAGAGACCCGGGACCGTTGGTGAATGAGCAGTTCTTC. It is translated as CASRDPGPLVNEQFF.

The count of this clonotype is one. An end of the junction differs from the germline gene, which may be a read error. The chain has TRBV20-1 and TRBJ1-5; no reliable D call. This CDR3 region has 15 residues. CDR1 and CDR2 from the germline V gene are DFQATT and SNEGSKA (reference sequence). The CDR3 DNA sequence: TGCAGTGCTAGTGGAAGGGAATCGCGCAATCGGCCCCAGCATTTT. Its protein is CSASGRESRNRPQHF.

J is TRBJ2-7 and V is TRBV19; tentatively, D is TRBD1 or TRBD2 (5 bases each). The CDR3 runs to 15 residues. Germline V CDR1 and CDR2: LNHDA, SQIVND (reference sequence). V was cut by 3 bases and J by 1 base, with 13 bases left in between. CDR3 region: CASSMGRQKSYEQYF. The DNA of the CDR3 is TGTGCCAGTAGTATGGGACGTCAGAAATCCTACGAGCAGTACTTC.

This clonotype was observed at least ten times. The chain joins TRBV12-3 or TRBV12-4 to TRBJ1-4; D might be TRBD1 (5 bases). V was shortened by 4 bases and J by 5 bases, with 8 bases between the two germline ends. The CDR3 runs 13 residues. The CDR3 DNA reads TGTGCCAGCAGTTGGGGGGGGAATGAAAAACTGTTTTTT. Translation gives CASSWGGNEKLFF.

This clonotype was counted at least ten times. V and J are TRBV7-9 and TRBJ2-7, with 7 nucleotides matching TRBD2. The germline V gene has CDR1 SEHNR and CDR2 FQNEAQ (reference sequence). The CDR3 contains 14 residues. The junction had 5 bases not matched to a gene; V was cut back by 2 bases and J by 4 bases. CDR3 bases: TGTGCCAGCAGCTTATACGCGGGAGCATACGAGCAGTACTTC. It codes for CASSLYAGAYEQYF.

This chain uses TRBV25-1 with TRBJ1-5; tentative D call: TRBD1 (5 bases). Trimming stripped 5 bases from V and 5 bases from J, with 22 bases between. This CDR3 is 17 amino acids long. Germline V gives CDR1 MGHDK, CDR2 SYGVNS. CDR3 sequence: CASSFRSGREKDQPQHF. The CDR3 DNA reads as TGTGCCAGCAGTTTCCGGTCGGGACGGGAAAAGGATCAGCCCCAGCATTTT.

The chain has TRBV10-3 and TRBJ1-3; no reliable D call. Per the germline V gene, CDR1 is ENHRY and CDR2 is SYGVKD. The V and J ends lost 10 bases and 0 bases respectively, with 16 bases between them. The CDR3 loop spans 15 amino acids. For the CDR3, the DNA is TGTGCCAGCAGCCAAGTTACTTTCTCTGGAAACACCATATATTTT. It is translated as CASSQVTFSGNTIYF.

This clonotype was seen ten or more times. This rearrangement joins TRBV19 to TRBJ1-3; 7 bases fit TRBD1. Losses at the gene ends were 5 bases for V and 2 bases for J; bases not matched to a gene: 6. Germline CDR1 and CDR2: LNHDA and SQIVND (reference sequence). The CDR3 sequence is 15 residues long. The CDR3 DNA follows: TGTGCCAGTAGTGCGACAGGGACTCCTGGAAACACCATATATTTT. It yields the protein CASSATGTPGNTIYF.

In its sample, this clonotype was seen many times. CDR3 in amino acids: CASSDRDRSSYNSPLHF. The CDR3 DNA reads as TGTGCCAGCAGCGACCGGGACAGGAGCTCCTATAATTCACCCCTCCACTTT. The V call is TRBV9, the J call TRBJ1-6; 8 bases align to TRBD1. CDR3 length: 17 residues. Germline V gene lookup returns CDR1 SGDLS and CDR2 YYNGEE. The V gene end was trimmed by 3 bases and the J gene end by 0 bases; junction bases not matched to a gene: 5.

This clonotype was seen only a few times. The rearrangement joins TRBV10-3 to TRBJ2-7; possible D gene TRBD2, 7 bases. This CDR3 region has 14 residues. Germline V gives CDR1 ENHRY, CDR2 SYGVKD. V gave up 10 bases and J gave up 0 bases, with 16 bases separating them. The CDR3 spells CASRGEQGSYEQYF. CDR3 in DNA: TGTGCCAGTCGGGGGGAACAGGGCTCCTACGAGCAGTACTTC.

This clonotype was observed a few times. The chain employs TRBV9 and TRBJ1-1, with 7 bases identical to TRBD1. This CDR3 is built from 15 residues. Germline V gives CDR1 SGDLS, CDR2 YYNGEE. Trimming at V came to 7 bases and at J to 4 bases, leaving 13 bases not matched to a gene. The CDR3 DNA is TGTGCCAGCTCACCGGGGAGACAGGGAGGCACTGAAGCTTTCTTT. Translated, it gives CASSPGRQGGTEAFF.

The gene calls are TRBV5-1 and TRBJ2-7; 11 bases line up with TRBD2. The CDR3 loop spans 19 amino acids. J lost 4 bases, V lost 0 bases, and 15 bases had no gene match. The germline CDR1 and CDR2 sequences are SGHRS and YFSETQ. CDR3 DNA sequence: TGCGCCAGCAGCTTGGGCGGGACAGGGACTAGCGGACAAGATTACGAGCAGTACTTC. Translating gives CASSLGGTGTSGQDYEQYF.

The chain recombines TRBV24-1 with TRBJ2-1; tentatively, D is TRBD2 (5 bases). Looked up from germline, CDR1 is KGHDR and CDR2 is SFDVKD. Trimming stripped 5 bases from V and 1 base from J, with 11 bases between. The CDR3 runs 15 residues. CDR3 region: CATSGGLQSYNEQFF. CDR3 in DNA: TGTGCCACCAGTGGCGGGCTGCAATCCTACAATGAGCAGTTCTTC.

This clonotype was detected many times. The genes are TRBV2 and TRBJ1-3; D not certain. V lost 3 bases to trimming and J lost 0 bases, with 9 bases between them. The CDR3 loop spans 15 amino acids. Germline CDR1 and CDR2: SNHLY and FYNNEI. CDR3 DNA: TGTGCCAGCAGTGAGGTCAAAGGCTCTGGAAACACCATATATTTT. Its protein is CASSEVKGSGNTIYF.

This clonotype was detected only once. At one boundary the junction diverges from the germline segment, which might be a read error. The V call is TRBV2, the J call TRBJ1-3; D is undetermined. Germline V gene sequence: CDR1 SNHLY, CDR2 FYNNEI. This CDR3 is built from 13 residues. The DNA for the CDR3 is TGTGCCAGCAGTTTATGGGCTGGAAACACCACATATTTT. Translating it yields CASSLWAGNTTYF.

This clonotype was counted once. The chain couples TRBV30 to TRBJ1-5; perhaps TRBD1 as D (5 bases). V was cut by 2 bases and J by 0 bases, with 11 bases left in between. CDR1 and CDR2 from the germline V gene are GTSNPN and SVGIG (reference sequence). CDR3 length: 15 residues. CDR3 sequence reads: CAWSQPRGSNQPQHF. The CDR3, as DNA: TGTGCCTGGAGTCAACCAAGGGGTAGCAATCAGCCCCAGCATTTT.

This clonotype was seen only a few times. The chain joins TRBV2 to TRBJ2-7, with D unclear. Trimming cost V 4 bases and J 10 bases, with 14 bases left between them. The CDR3 is 12 amino acids. Germline V CDR1 and CDR2: SNHLY, FYNNEI. The CDR3 loop reads CASSGSGNGQYF. In DNA, the CDR3 is TGTGCCAGCAGTGGGTCTGGGAACGGTCAGTACTTC.

This clonotype was found many times. CDR3 amino acids: CASSLVRGTYGYTF. In nucleotides, the CDR3 is TGTGCCAGCAGCTTAGTTCGGGGTACCTATGGCTACACCTTC. This rearrangement joins TRBV11-2 to TRBJ1-2; D not resolved. Trimming removed 1 base at V and 4 bases at J, with 10 bases between. Per germline, CDR1 SGHAT and CDR2 FQNNGV. CDR3 length: 14 amino acids.

This clonotype was counted ten times or more. J is TRBJ1-2 and V is TRBV7-2, with D possibly TRBD1 on 5 matching bases. The ends were cut back, 6 bases at V and 8 bases at J, with 19 bases in the middle. Germline V lookup: CDR1 SGHTA, CDR2 FQGNSA. The CDR3 consists of 14 residues. CDR3 DNA sequence: TGTGCCAGCAGGGAGGGGACCCGACTGGGCGGCTACACCTTC. Amino acid sequence: CASREGTRLGGYTF.

This clonotype was counted at least ten times. This rearrangement joins TRBV7-2 to TRBJ2-7; 8 nucleotides align to TRBD2. Germline values: CDR1 SGHTA, CDR2 FQGNSA. The CDR3 has 14 amino acids. V gave up 5 bases and J gave up 3 bases; unmatched junction bases: 6. CDR3 nucleotides: TGTGCCAGCAGCGCGACGGGGGGGGTCTACGAGCAGTACTTC. It is translated as CASSATGGVYEQYF.